Each of the 9 T cell receptor beta chains below was sequenced from the same sample in a study of early T cells in non-severe SARS-CoV-2 infection. TCRdb re-called the 5' RACE reads with MiXCR, one entry per CDR3 protein. The sample lists 80,000 to 100,000 distinct CDR3 sequences, 13% to 15% occurring once. Sequenced: whole blood. Source of these receptors: an adult who was a healthcare worker with PCR-confirmed SARS-CoV-2 infection or an uninfected control (not recorded which).

This clonotype was observed a few times. A read error may produce the germline difference seen at one junction end. The chain combines TRBV7-7 with TRBJ2-3; 9 bases are a match to TRBD2. CDR1 SSHAT and CDR2 FNYEAQ come from the germline V gene (reference sequence). There are 16 residues in the CDR3. The CDR3 DNA sequence: TGTGCTAGCAGCTTAGGTAGCGGGGGAGCAACAGATACGCAGTATTTT. This encodes CASSLGSGGATDTQYF. The full variable domain, in which reference TRBV7-7 and TRBJ2-3 provide the parts outside the CDR3, is GAGVSQSPRYKVTKRGQDVTLRCDPISSHATLYWYQQALGQGPEFLTYFNYEAQPDKSGLPSDRFSAERPEGSISTLTIQRTEQRDSAMYRCASSLGSGGATDTQYFGPGTRLTVL.

The chain couples TRBV13 to TRBJ2-3; D not resolved. Trimming stripped 5 bases from V and 0 bases from J, with 12 bases between. Germline CDR1 is PRHDT and CDR2 is FYEKMQ (reference sequence). This CDR3 has 15 amino acids. DNA of the CDR3: TGTGCCAGCAGCCCGACCGGGTCTAGCACAGATACGCAGTATTTT. Amino acid sequence: CASSPTGSSTDTQYF.

V is TRBV6-2 or TRBV6-3 and J is TRBJ1-1; D not resolved. Germline-derived CDR1 and CDR2 are MNHEY and SVGEGT. Between the trimmed V and J ends, which lost 6 bases and 4 bases, there was a span of 15 bases. This CDR3 has 14 residues. CDR3 bases: TGTGCCAGCAGGTCACCTTACGTGGGCACTGAAGCTTTCTTT. Its translation: CASRSPYVGTEAFF.

This chain connects TRBV10-3 to TRBJ1-1; no reliable D call. Deletions cut 11 bases from V and 5 bases from J, with 15 bases between. Germline V lookup: CDR1 ENHRY, CDR2 SYGVKD. The CDR3 is 12 residues long. CDR3 DNA: TGTGCCCATAGCGGGGAGTCGACTGAAGCTTTCTTT. Translating gives CAHSGESTEAFF.

This clonotype was seen at least ten times. V is TRBV2 and J is TRBJ1-5; D is unclear. The germline V and J ends were trimmed by 5 bases and 2 bases, with 10 bases remaining between them. The germline V gene has CDR1 SNHLY and CDR2 FYNNEI. CDR3 length: 14 amino acids. This CDR3 is CASSRYWGNQPQHF. The CDR3 nucleotides are TGTGCCAGCAGTCGTTATTGGGGCAATCAGCCCCAGCATTTT.

In its sample, this clonotype was seen many times. CDR3 loop: CSARDTSGGTVNTGELFF. For the CDR3, the DNA is TGCAGTGCTAGGGATACTAGCGGGGGAACAGTGAACACCGGGGAGCTGTTTTTT. This chain links TRBV20-1 with TRBJ2-2; 11 positions match TRBD2. Trimming at V came to 3 bases and at J to 1 base, leaving 10 bases not matched to a gene. The V gene's germline CDR1 is DFQATT and CDR2 SNEGSKA (reference sequence). The length of the CDR3 is 18 residues.

This clonotype was seen repeatedly, ten times or more. The V and J genes are TRBV5-1 and TRBJ2-3, with a possible D match to TRBD1 (5 bases). This CDR3 is 15 amino acids long. Germline loops: CDR1 SGHRS, CDR2 YFSETQ. The V gene lost 4 bases and the J gene lost 0 bases, with 12 bases spanning the gap. The CDR3 bases are TGCGCCAGCAGCCCGTGGGCAGGGAGCACAGATACGCAGTATTTT. Protein sequence: CASSPWAGSTDTQYF.

This clonotype was detected ten times or more. J is TRBJ2-3 and V is TRBV7-9, with D tentatively TRBD1 (5 bases). The V gene lost 1 base and the J gene lost 0 bases, with 8 bases spanning the gap. The CDR3 is 15 amino acids. Germline V gene lookup returns CDR1 SEHNR and CDR2 FQNEAQ (reference sequence). Written as DNA, the CDR3 is TGTGCCAGCAGCTTAGGCCAGGGCAGCACAGATACGCAGTATTTT. Its protein is CASSLGQGSTDTQYF.

Ten or more counts support this clonotype. The gene calls are TRBV7-3 and TRBJ2-3; 10 bases are shared with TRBD1. Per germline, CDR1 SGHTA and CDR2 FQGTGA. The CDR3 totals 18 residues. After removal of 4 bases from V and 2 bases from J, the junction contained 12 bases not matched to a gene. The CDR3: CASSSTPRGQGPTDTQYF. The CDR3 DNA sequence: TGTGCCAGCAGCTCCACCCCCCGGGGACAGGGGCCCACAGATACGCAGTATTTT.